The table lists the clone carrying this T cell receptor (beta chain) with a few counts. Its antigen remains unidentified. These data come from a study of blood T cells in healthy people across ages. General study findings and limits: Considered underestimates were the diversity estimates obtained from one million T cells. Whereas aged donors had fewer naive CD4+ cells, long-lived donors had more of them and higher diversity.

Then a second PCR, running about 6 to 12 cycles, was carried out with a sample-barcoded 5' primer and a J-beta primer mix. Each cDNA molecule, via a template-switch adaptor with 12 random nucleotides, was tagged. TCRdb recomputed calls from the 5' RACE reads with MiXCR, one row per CDR3 protein. Of roughly 800,000 distinct CDR3 sequences listed, around 25% are singletons. The length of the CDR3 is 15 residues. Trimming at V came to 6 bases and at J to 7 bases, leaving 9 bases not matched to a gene. Germline V gives CDR1 MNHEY, CDR2 SVGAGI. This sample was shared with a second study, whose subject was T cells of mothers and their children. That source notes: Related mother-child pairs showed slightly, non-significantly higher overlap than unrelated pairs.

J is TRBJ1-5 and V is TRBV6-5, with 10 bases matching TRBD1. The sequenced sample consisted of blood. This TCR came from a boy aged 5 to 17 in good health. The CDR3 DNA follows: TGTGCCAGCAGCGCCGGGACAGGGGTATGGCAGCCCCAGCATTTT. Protein product: CASSAGTGVWQPQHF.